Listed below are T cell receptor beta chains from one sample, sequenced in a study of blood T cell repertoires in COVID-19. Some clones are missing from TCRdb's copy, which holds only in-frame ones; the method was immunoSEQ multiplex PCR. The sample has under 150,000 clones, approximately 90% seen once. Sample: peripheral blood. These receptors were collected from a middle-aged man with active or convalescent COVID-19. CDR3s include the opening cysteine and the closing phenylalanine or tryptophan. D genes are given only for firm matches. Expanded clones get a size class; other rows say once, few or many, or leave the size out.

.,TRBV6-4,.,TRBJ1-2,TGTGCCAGCAGTTTTGCCGACGGGTATGGCTACACCTTC,CASSFADGYGYTF
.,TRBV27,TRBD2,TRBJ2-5,TGTGCCAGCAGTGGCCTGGGGGAGGGGCAAGAGACCCAGTACTTC,CASSGLGEGQETQYF
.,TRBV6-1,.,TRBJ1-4,TGTGCCAGCAGTGAAATCCGGGTTCCCAAAGAAAAACTGTTTTTT,CASSEIRVPKEKLFF
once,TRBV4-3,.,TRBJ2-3,TGCGCCAGCAGCCAAGAGAGGGGGGGGGCTACTAGCACAGATACGCAGTATTTT,CASSQERGGATSTDTQYF
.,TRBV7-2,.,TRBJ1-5,TGTGCCAGCAGCATAAATAGCAATCAGCCCCAGCATTTT,CASSINSNQPQHF
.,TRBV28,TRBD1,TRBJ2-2,TGTGCCAGCAGTTTATTGCGGACAGGGGGCATCGGGGAGCTGTTTTTT,CASSLLRTGGIGELFF
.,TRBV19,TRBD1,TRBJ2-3,TGTGCCAGTAGCCCCCTCCCGGGACAGGGGCCAGATACGCAGTATTTT,CASSPLPGQGPDTQYF
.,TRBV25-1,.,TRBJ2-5,TGTGCCAGCAGTGACATAGGGGGCGCGGGGCAAGAGACCCAGTACTTC,CASSDIGGAGQETQYF
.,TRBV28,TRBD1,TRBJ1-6,TGTGCCAGCAGTTCACCAATCAGAACAGGGGGCTATTCACCCCTCCACTTT,CASSSPIRTGGYSPLHF
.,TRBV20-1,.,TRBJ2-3,TGCAGTGCTAGTCCCACCCCAGACAGGTTTGGCACAGATACGCAGTATTTT,CSASPTPDRFGTDTQYF
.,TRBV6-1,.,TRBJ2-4,TGTGCCAGCAGTGAACTTGCGGAAAACATTCAGTACTTC,CASSELAENIQYF
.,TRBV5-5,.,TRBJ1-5,TGTGCCAGCAGCTTGGTTGCCGGGGGAGGGAACAATCAGCCCCAGCATTTT,CASSLVAGGGNNQPQHF
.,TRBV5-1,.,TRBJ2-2,TGCGCCAGCAGCTTGGAGGTCGGAGCGAACACCGGGGAGCTGTTTTTT,CASSLEVGANTGELFF
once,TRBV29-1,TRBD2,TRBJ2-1,TGCAGCGTTGTACTAGCGGTTAACGAGCAGTTCTTC,CSVVLAVNEQFF
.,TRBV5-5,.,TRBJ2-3,TGTGCCAGCACCCTGCGGGCCTTGGGAGATACGCAGTATTTT,CASTLRALGDTQYF
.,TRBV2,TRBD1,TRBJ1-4,TGTGCCAGCAGTTCCGGGACAGGGGACGAAAAACTGTTTTTT,CASSSGTGDEKLFF
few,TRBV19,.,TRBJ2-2,TGTGCCAGTACCCGGGAACGGAGTAGAGGGACCGGGGAGCTGTTTTTT,CASTRERSRGTGELFF
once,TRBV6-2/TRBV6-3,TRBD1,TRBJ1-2,TGTGCCAGCAGCCTTGGGACAGTCCTAAACTATGGCTACACCTTC,CASSLGTVLNYGYTF
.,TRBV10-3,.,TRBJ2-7,TGTGCCATCAGTGATCTCAGGGTTCAGTACTTC,CAISDLRVQYF
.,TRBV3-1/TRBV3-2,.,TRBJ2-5,TGTGCCAGCAGCAAAGGGCCGGGTCGGGAGACCCAGTACTTC,CASSKGPGRETQYF
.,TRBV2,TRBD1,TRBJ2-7,TGTGCCAGCAGTCCGCGGACAGGGATCAGCGAGCAGTACTTC,CASSPRTGISEQYF
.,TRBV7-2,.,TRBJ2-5,TGTGCCAGCAGCTTTTTAGCGGATGATGGGGAGACCCAGTACTTC,CASSFLADDGETQYF
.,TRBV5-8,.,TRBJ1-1,TGTGCCAGCAGCTCCACACAGAACACTGAAGCTTTCTTT,CASSSTQNTEAFF
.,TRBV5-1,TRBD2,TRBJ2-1,TGCGCCAGCAGCTTGGACCGTAGCGGGAGGAGGGGTGAGCAGTTCTTC,CASSLDRSGRRGEQFF
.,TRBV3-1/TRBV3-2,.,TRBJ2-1,TGTGCCAGCAGCCATTTGGGGGGATATGAGCAGTTCTTC,CASSHLGGYEQFF
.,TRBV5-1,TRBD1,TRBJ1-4,TGCGCCAGCAGCTTAACAGGGGAGCGGAATGAAAAACTGTTTTTT,CASSLTGERNEKLFF
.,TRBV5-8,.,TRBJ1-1,TGTGCCAGCAGCCCCACGGGGAACACTGAAGCTTTCTTT,CASSPTGNTEAFF
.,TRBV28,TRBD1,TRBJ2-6,TGTGCCAGCAGGTTCACCGGGACAGGGGGGACTGGGGCCAACGTCCTGACTTTC,CASRFTGTGGTGANVLTF
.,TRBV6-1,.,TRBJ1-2,TGTGCCAGCAGTGAAGATTCGGGAAGCTATGGCTACACCTTC,CASSEDSGSYGYTF
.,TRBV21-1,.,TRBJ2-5,TGTGCCAGCAGCAAAGGACAGGGCGGGGAGACCCAGTACTTC,CASSKGQGGETQYF
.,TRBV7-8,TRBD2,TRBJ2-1,TGTGCCAGCAGCCCACGCTCAGGATACCGGGGACTAGCGGGAGGATACAATGAGCAGTTCTTC,CASSPRSGYRGLAGGYNEQFF
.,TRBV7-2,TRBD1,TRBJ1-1,TGTGCCAGCAGCTACGGCGGGACAGAGAACACTGAAGCTTTCTTT,CASSYGGTENTEAFF
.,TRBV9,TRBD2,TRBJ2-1,TGTGCCAGCAGCGTAGTAGCGGGGAACAATGAGCAGTTCTTC,CASSVVAGNNEQFF
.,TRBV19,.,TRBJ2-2,TGTGCCAGTAGTATAAGCGACGGGGTTAGCACCGGGGAGCTGTTTTTT,CASSISDGVSTGELFF
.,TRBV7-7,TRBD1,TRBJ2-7,TGTGCCAGCAGCCCGTGGCTTGTGACAGGGGTGGACGAGCAGTACTTC,CASSPWLVTGVDEQYF
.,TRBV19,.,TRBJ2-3,TGTGCCAGTAGAGGGAGGGGGTATACGCAGTATTTT,CASRGRGYTQYF
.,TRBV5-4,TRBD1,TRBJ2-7,TGTGCCAGCAGTACAGGGGGCGGTGAACCCTACGAGCAGTACTTC,CASSTGGGEPYEQYF
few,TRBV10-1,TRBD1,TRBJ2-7,TGCGCCAGCAGCGGGACGGCGGGACAGGGGGCATCGGGGTACGAGCAGTACTTC,CASSGTAGQGASGYEQYF
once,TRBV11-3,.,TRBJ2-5,TGTGCCAGCAGCTTAGACTCACTACAAGAGACCCAGTACTTC,CASSLDSLQETQYF
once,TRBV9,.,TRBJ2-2,TGTGCCAGCAGCGTAGAGGAGGGGACCGGAGGGACCGGGGAGCTGTTTTTT,CASSVEEGTGGTGELFF
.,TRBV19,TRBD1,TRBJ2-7,TGTGCCAGTAGTACCTCAGGGGGCGAGCAGTACTTC,CASSTSGGEQYF
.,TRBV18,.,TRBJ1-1,TGTGCCAGCTCACCGTCTCCGAACACTGAAGCTTTCTTT,CASSPSPNTEAFF
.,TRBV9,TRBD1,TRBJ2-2,TGTGCCAGCAGCGTAAGGGGACAGGGCCGAAATATTGTCGGGGAGCTGTTTTTT,CASSVRGQGRNIVGELFF
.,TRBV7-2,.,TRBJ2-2,TGTGCCAGCAGCTTCTTATTCACCGGGGAGCTGTTTTTT,CASSFLFTGELFF
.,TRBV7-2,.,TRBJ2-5,TGTGCCAGCAGCTTAAGACCGTTGCGGAAAGAGACCCAGTACTTC,CASSLRPLRKETQYF
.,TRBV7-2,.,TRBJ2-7,TGTGCCAGCAGCTCCGTCGTACAGGGTTCCTACGAGCAGTACTTC,CASSSVVQGSYEQYF
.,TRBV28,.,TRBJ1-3,TGTGCCAGTGCCCGGGACAACTCTGGAAACACCATATATTTT,CASARDNSGNTIYF
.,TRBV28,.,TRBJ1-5,TGTGCCAGCCGTAGGGGGGGTAGTCAGCCCCAGCATTTT,CASRRGGSQPQHF
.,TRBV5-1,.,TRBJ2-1,TGCGCCAGCAGCTTGGGGGACATCGGGCGGAATGAGCAGTTCTTC,CASSLGDIGRNEQFF
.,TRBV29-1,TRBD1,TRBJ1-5,TGCAGCGTCTTGGGTTCGGGACAGGGGACGAGGGAAGGCAATCAGCCCCAGCATTTT,CSVLGSGQGTREGNQPQHF
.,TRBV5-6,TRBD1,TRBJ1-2,TGTGCCAGCAGCTCGGGACAGAACTATGGCTACACCTTC,CASSSGQNYGYTF
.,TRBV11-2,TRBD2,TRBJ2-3,TGTGCCAGCAGCCTAGCGGGGGTTGTAGATACGCAGTATTTT,CASSLAGVVDTQYF
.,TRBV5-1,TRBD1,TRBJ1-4,TGCGCCAGCAGCTTGGCCGTCACCGGGACAGGGAGTGAAAAACTGTTTTTT,CASSLAVTGTGSEKLFF
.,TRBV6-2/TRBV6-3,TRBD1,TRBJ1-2,TGTGCCAGCAGTACTCCCCGGACAGGGGAGTTCCGCGGCTACACCTTC,CASSTPRTGEFRGYTF
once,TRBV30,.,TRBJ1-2,TGTGCCTGGAGTGTACTCGAGGGAGGCTACACCTTC,CAWSVLEGGYTF
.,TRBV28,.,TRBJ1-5,TGTGCCAGCAGTTTCGGGGTAAATCAGCCCCAGCATTTT,CASSFGVNQPQHF
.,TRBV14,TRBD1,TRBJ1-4,TGTGCCAGCAGCCAATCCCGGGACAGTAATGAAAAACTGTTTTTT,CASSQSRDSNEKLFF
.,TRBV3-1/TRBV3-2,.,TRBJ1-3,TGTGCCAGCAGCGAACTACCCGGAAACACCATATATTTT,CASSELPGNTIYF
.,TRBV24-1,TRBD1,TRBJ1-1,TGTGCCACCAAAGGACAGGGAGGTTTGGACACTGAAGCTTTCTTT,CATKGQGGLDTEAFF
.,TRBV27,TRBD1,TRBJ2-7,TGTGCCAGCAGTCAACACAGGGGAACCTACGAGCAGTACTTC,CASSQHRGTYEQYF